These 27 T cell receptor beta chains were all obtained from the same sample, sequenced in a study of glioma-infiltrating T cells. Amplification of TCR alpha and beta CDR3 regions from RNA used iRepertoire nested multiplex PCR. From the multiplex PCR reads, TCRdb called clonotypes with MiXCR, one entry per CDR3 protein. The sample lists about 110,000 distinct CDR3 sequences, less than 30% occurring once. Sequencing used glioma tissue, nonneoplastic brain tissue, or PBMCs (not recorded which). These receptors were obtained from a human donor with low-grade glioma or glioblastoma, undergoing nonglioma brain surgery, or in good health (not recorded which).

At least ten counts were recorded for this clonotype. This chain joins TRBV29-1 and TRBJ1-1; possible D gene TRBD1, 5 bases. The CDR3 runs to 12 residues. The V end lost 7 bases, the J end lost 1 base, and 10 bases lay between the germline ends. Germline V gene sequence: CDR1 SQVTM, CDR2 ANQGSEA. The CDR3 region has the DNA TGCAGCGCCTCCGGGACGAACACTGAAGCTTTCTTT. It specifies CSASGTNTEAFF.

As regards this clonotype: A much larger clone is a single base away; this may be a read error. The V and J genes are TRBV7-9 and TRBJ1-2; D gene uncertain. The CDR3 is made up of 15 amino acids. The germline gives CDR1 SEHNR, CDR2 FQNEAQ (reference sequence). In DNA form, the CDR3 reads TGTGCCAGCAGCTTAGGCTCCTCCCCTGCCTACGAGCGGTACTTC. It specifies CASSLGSSPAYERYF.

This clonotype was detected ten times or more. V is TRBV20-1 and J is TRBJ1-2, with D possibly being TRBD1 (6 bases). Germline CDR1 reads DFQATT; CDR2 reads SNEGSKA (reference sequence). The CDR3 spans 13 residues. V lost 0 bases and J 8 bases, leaving 13 bases between the germline ends. The CDR3 DNA is TGCAGTGCTAGAGATCCGGCGGGGGCAGGCTACACCTTC. Residues: CSARDPAGAGYTF.

This clonotype was picked up many times. The V and J genes are TRBV10-1 and TRBJ2-5; no firm D call. Germline V lookup: CDR1 WNHNN, CDR2 SYGVQD (reference sequence). This CDR3 region has 14 residues. Trimming pared 9 bases from V and 5 bases from J, leaving 19 bases between. The CDR3 protein is CARTWRRSRETQYF. Here the CDR3 DNA reads TGCGCCAGAACTTGGCGGCGGTCACGCGAGACCCAGTACTTC.

This clonotype was counted many times. This rearrangement joins TRBV7-2 to TRBJ1-3; D is unclear. The germline V gene encodes CDR1 SGHTA and CDR2 FQGNSA. This CDR3 has 15 amino acids. Trimming left V 2 bases short and J 0 bases short, with 8 bases between. For the CDR3, the DNA is TGTGCCAGCAGCTTAAGCCCCGACTCTGGAAACACCATATATTTT. It specifies CASSLSPDSGNTIYF.

In the case of this clonotype: Mismatch with germline at one junction end may stem from a read error. The chain has TRBV20-1 and TRBJ1-5, with 9 positions matching TRBD1. The CDR3 contains 14 residues. Germline V gene lookup returns CDR1 DFQATT and CDR2 SNEGSKA (reference sequence). The chain's CDR3 is CSARDRALIQSQHF. In nucleotides, the CDR3 is TGCAGCGCTAGGGACAGGGCGTTAATTCAGTCCCAGCATTTT.

This clonotype was detected many times. The V call is TRBV7-6, the J call TRBJ2-6; D is undetermined. Per the germline V gene, CDR1 is SGHVS and CDR2 is FNYEAQ. The V end was cut by 5 bases, the J end by 2 bases, with 10 bases between. The CDR3 runs 15 residues. The CDR3 DNA sequence: TGTGCCAGCAGCCCCCCAGGAACTGGGGCCAACGTCCTGACTTTC. This sequence encodes CASSPPGTGANVLTF.

This clonotype occurred many times. The chain is built from TRBV9 and TRBJ2-7; the match to TRBD1 covers 8 bases. Germline values: CDR1 SGDLS, CDR2 YYNGEE. Losses at the gene ends were 4 bases for V and 6 bases for J; bases not matched to a gene: 3. The CDR3 has 12 residues. In nucleotides, the CDR3 is TGTGCCAGCAGCCAGGGGGCCCGCGAGCAGTACTTC. Its translation: CASSQGAREQYF. Full variable domain (rest looked up from reference TRBV9 and TRBJ2-7): DSGVTQTPKHLITATGQRVTLRCSPRSGDLSVYWYQQSLDQGLQFLIQYYNGEERAKGNILERFSAQQFPDLHSELNLSSLELGDSALYFCASSQGAREQYFGPGTRLTVT.

Details on this clonotype: A single base separates this from a much larger clone, so it may be a read error. This rearrangement joins TRBV3-1 to TRBJ1-2, with D possibly being TRBD1 (6 bases). CDR3 size: 14 residues. CDR1 and CDR2 (germline): LGHDT, YNNKEL (reference sequence). In DNA form, the CDR3 reads TGTGCCAGCGGCCAATTGGGGGCAGAACAAGGCTACACCTTC. This sequence encodes CASGQLGAEQGYTF. The complete variable domain, with remaining parts taken from reference TRBV3-1 and TRBJ1-2, reads DTAVSQTPKYLVTQMGNDKSIKCEQNLGHDTMYWYKQDSKKFLKIMFSYNNKELIINETVPNRFSPKSPDKAHLNLHINSLELGDSAVYFCASGQLGAEQGYTFGSGTRLTVV.

This clonotype was recorded at least ten times. The J gene is TRBJ2-7, the V gene TRBV6-1; tentative D call: TRBD1 (5 bases). V gave up 6 bases and J gave up 3 bases, with 9 bases separating them. CDR1 is MNHNS and CDR2 is SASEGT in the germline V gene. The CDR3 contains 12 residues. The CDR3 loop reads CASRRRDYEQYF. CDR3 sequence (DNA): TGTGCCAGCAGGCGCAGGGACTACGAGCAGTACTTC.

This clonotype was recorded many times. The rearrangement uses TRBV2 and TRBJ1-2, with 9 bases lining up with TRBD1. Per germline, CDR1 SNHLY and CDR2 FYNNEI. With V trimmed by 5 bases and J by 2 bases, 6 bases remained unmatched. The CDR3 is made up of 15 amino acids. The CDR3 coding sequence is TGTGCCAGCAGTATCCGGACAGGGGCGAACTATGGCTACACCTTC. The encoded protein is CASSIRTGANYGYTF.

This clonotype has ten or more counts. This sequence joins TRBV2 and TRBJ2-1; D is uncertain. Germline V lookup: CDR1 SNHLY, CDR2 FYNNEI. The CDR3 consists of 15 residues. V shed 1 base and J shed 1 base, with 8 bases lying between them. The CDR3 coding sequence is TGTGCCAGCAGTGAAGACCGACCTTCCTACAATGAGCAGTTCTTC. Its protein product is CASSEDRPSYNEQFF.

This clonotype was seen many times. The chain joins TRBV6-1 to TRBJ1-4; TRBD1 agrees at 7 bases. V was clipped by 5 bases and J by 0 bases; unmatched bases: 12. The CDR3 runs 18 residues. Germline CDR1 reads MNHNS; CDR2 reads SASEGT. This chain's CDR3 is CASSRFGQDLATNEKLFF. DNA for the CDR3: TGTGCCAGCAGTCGCTTCGGACAGGACCTTGCAACTAATGAAAAACTGTTTTTT.

Concerning this clonotype itself: A much larger clonotype is one base distant, so this may be a read error. The chain joins TRBV18 to TRBJ2-7; 9 nucleotides agree with TRBD1. This CDR3 comprises 14 residues. The V gene's germline CDR1 is KGHSH and CDR2 LQKENI. CDR3 nucleotides: TGTGCCATCTCACCACCGACAGGGGGCTACGAGCAGTACTTC. Amino acid sequence: CAISPPTGGYEQYF. The full variable domain, its missing parts supplied by reference TRBV18 and TRBJ2-7, is NAGVMQNPRHLVRRRGQEARLRCSPMKGHSHVYWYRQLPEEGLKFMVYLQKENIIDESGMPKERFSAEFPKEGPSILRIQQVVRGDSAAYFCAISPPTGGYEQYFGPGTRLTVT.

This clonotype showed up many times. V usage is TRBV7-2 and J usage is TRBJ2-1, with 10 bases lining up with TRBD2. Trimming at V came to 5 bases and at J to 1 base, leaving 8 bases not matched to a gene. Germline lookup yields CDR1 SGHTA and CDR2 FQGNSA. This CDR3 is 17 amino acids long. The CDR3 here is CASSLRLAGQSYNEQFF. Here the CDR3 DNA reads TGTGCCAGCAGCCTTCGACTAGCGGGCCAGTCCTACAATGAGCAGTTCTTC. Combining the CDR3 with reference TRBV7-2 and TRBJ2-1 gives the whole variable domain GAGVSQSPSNKVTEKGKDVELRCDPISGHTALYWYRQSLGQGLEFLIYFQGNSAPDKSGLPSDRFSAERTGGSVSTLTIQRTQQEDSAVYLCASSLRLAGQSYNEQFFGPGTRLTVL.

This chain uses TRBV20-1 with TRBJ2-1, with D perhaps given as TRBD1 or TRBD2 (5 bases each). CDR1 and CDR2 from the germline V gene are DFQATT and SNEGSKA (reference sequence). V dropped 4 bases and J dropped 8 bases, with 18 bases sitting between them. The CDR3 sequence is 14 residues long. CDR3 amino acids: CSATTGTPMDEQFF. The CDR3 nucleotides are TGCAGTGCTACCACCGGGACCCCCATGGATGAGCAGTTCTTC.

The genes are TRBV11-3 and TRBJ1-2; D is ambiguous. The CDR3 covers 16 residues. V was trimmed by 0 bases and J by 6 bases, leaving 17 bases between them. CDR1 is SGHNT and CDR2 is YENEEA in the germline V gene. This chain's CDR3 is CASSLDQYRGSHGYTF. CDR3 sequence (DNA): TGTGCCAGCAGCTTAGATCAATACCGGGGTTCACATGGCTACACCTTC.

This clonotype was seen ten or more times. The chain links TRBV2 to TRBJ1-1; tentative D call: TRBD1 (6 bases). The V end was cut by 4 bases, the J end by 2 bases, with 8 bases between. The CDR3 consists of 13 residues. Germline assignment: CDR1 SNHLY and CDR2 FYNNEI. CDR3 in DNA: TGTGCCAGCAGTGGACAGGTTAACACTGAAGCTTTCTTT. Translating gives CASSGQVNTEAFF. The full variable domain, its missing parts supplied by reference TRBV2 and TRBJ1-1, is EPEVTQTPSHQVTQMGQEVILRCVPISNHLYFYWYRQILGQKVEFLVSFYNNEISEKSEIFDDQFSVERPDGSNFTLKIRSTKLEDSAMYFCASSGQVNTEAFFGQGTRLTVV.

On this clonotype: A junction boundary mismatches the germline segment, possibly from a read error. The CDR3 is CASSWAKGFQETQYF. CDR3 sequence (DNA): TGTGCCAGCTCATGGGCCAAGGGCTTCCAAGAGACCCAGTACTTT. V is TRBV18 and J is TRBJ2-5; D is unresolved. The germline V gene has CDR1 KGHSH and CDR2 LQKENI. CDR3 length equals 15 residues.

There are many counts of this clonotype. The chain links TRBV7-9 to TRBJ2-4, with D possibly TRBD1 on 6 matching bases. CDR1 is SEHNR, CDR2 FQNEAQ, per germline (reference sequence). V was trimmed by 5 bases and J by 8 bases, leaving 10 bases between them. The CDR3 extends over 12 amino acids. This CDR3 reads CASSPKGDIQYF. CDR3 DNA sequence: TGTGCCAGCAGCCCGAAGGGGGACATTCAGTACTTC.

The sample holds many counts of this clonotype. The chain is built from TRBV7-3 and TRBJ2-7; tentative D call: TRBD2 (7 bases). Trimming removed 1 base at V and 3 bases at J, with 13 bases between. The length of the CDR3 is 15 residues. CDR1 and CDR2 (germline): SGHTA, FQGTGA. CDR3 residues: CASSLNRGGFYEQYF. In nucleotides, the CDR3 is TGTGCCAGCAGCTTAAACCGCGGGGGCTTCTACGAGCAGTACTTC.

This clonotype has at least ten counts. The J gene is TRBJ2-1, the V gene TRBV5-4; 7 positions agree with TRBD1. The J segment lost 4 bases and the V segment lost 0 bases, leaving 4 bases of the junction unmatched. This CDR3 has 15 amino acids. Germline CDR1 SGHNT, CDR2 YYREEE (reference sequence). The CDR3 loop reads CASSLGQGVYNEQFF. For the CDR3, the DNA is TGTGCCAGCAGCTTGGGACAGGGAGTTTACAATGAGCAGTTCTTC.

This clonotype was picked up many times. The chain joins TRBV29-1 to TRBJ1-3; unclear D gene. Deletions cut 7 bases from V and 0 bases from J, with 7 bases between. The CDR3 has 12 amino acids. The V gene's germline CDR1 is SQVTM and CDR2 ANQGSEA. The DNA of the CDR3 is TGCAGCGCCCGATTCTCTGGAAACACCATATATTTT. It encodes CSARFSGNTIYF.

This clonotype was seen repeatedly, ten times or more. The V and J genes are TRBV6-1 and TRBJ2-5; D unclear. Germline V gene data show CDR1 as MNHNS and CDR2 as SASEGT. This CDR3 contains 12 residues. V was trimmed by 5 bases and J by 5 bases, leaving 9 bases between them. For the CDR3, the DNA is TGTGCCAGCAGTCCAGGAACGGAGACCCAGTACTTC. Translating it yields CASSPGTETQYF.

This clonotype has ten or more counts. V and J are TRBV4-1 and TRBJ2-1; 13 positions match TRBD2. CDR1 MGHRA and CDR2 YSYEKL come from the germline V gene. This CDR3 has 15 residues. V was pared by 4 bases and J by 9 bases, with 6 bases of the junction left unmatched. CDR3 coding DNA: TGCGCCAGCAGCCCCGGACTAGCGGGAGTTGCTGAGCAGTTCTTC. Its translation is CASSPGLAGVAEQFF.

This clonotype was detected many times. The chain links TRBV5-1 to TRBJ1-1; 8 bases map to TRBD1. V lost 1 base to trimming and J lost 6 bases; unmatched junction nucleotides: 2. The CDR3 covers 13 residues. Germline CDR1 reads SGHRS; CDR2 reads YFSETQ. The CDR3 DNA sequence: TGCGCCAGCAGCTTGCAGGGGGCTGCTGAAGCTTTCTTT. Translated: CASSLQGAAEAFF.

This clonotype came up a few times. The CDR3 sequence: CASRLGLANTGELFF. For the CDR3, the DNA is TGCGCCAGCAGACTGGGACTAGCGAACACCGGGGAGCTGTTTTTT. The V and J genes are TRBV5-1 and TRBJ2-2; 8 nucleotides align to TRBD2. V was pared by 5 bases and J by 0 bases, with 3 bases of the junction left unmatched. The CDR3 totals 15 residues. Germline CDR1 SGHRS, CDR2 YFSETQ.